The 18 T cell receptor beta chains given below trace back to one sample, sequenced in a study of blood T cell repertoires in COVID-19. Using immunoSEQ multiplex PCR, the repertoire was profiled, and TCRdb retains in-frame clones only, with some absent. The repertoire consists of over 200,000 clones, with about 87% occurring once and the leading ten covering about 3.5%. The sequenced material came from PBMCs or T cells enriched from blood (not recorded which). All receptors derive from a woman in her thirties who had been exposed to COVID-19.

J is TRBJ2-3 and V is TRBV7-3; 8 bases map to TRBD2. This CDR3 has 15 amino acids. Germline loops: CDR1 SGHTA, CDR2 FQGTGA. V trimming: 4 bases; J trimming: 2 bases; junction bases outside the gene matches: 5. CDR3 loop: CASSSGLAPTDTQYF. The CDR3 region has the DNA TGTGCCAGCAGCTCAGGACTAGCCCCCACAGATACGCAGTATTTT.

The V and J genes are TRBV5-4 and TRBJ1-6; 9 nucleotides agree with TRBD1. Trimming took 3 bases from V and 5 from J; bases not matched to a gene: 3. The germline CDR1 and CDR2 sequences are SGHNT and YYREEE (reference sequence). The CDR3 contains 15 residues. This chain's CDR3 is CASSSRDRDNSPLHF. The DNA for the CDR3 is TGTGCCAGCAGCTCCCGGGACAGGGATAATTCACCCCTCCACTTT. The whole variable domain, remainder taken from reference TRBV5-4 and TRBJ1-6, is ETGVTQSPTHLIKTRGQQVTLRCSSQSGHNTVSWYQQALGQGPQFIFQYYREEENGRGNFPPRFSGLQFPNYSSELNVNALELDDSALYLCASSSRDRDNSPLHFGNGTRLTVT.

This clone was seen only once. The V and J genes are TRBV4-1 and TRBJ2-1, with 11 nucleotides matching TRBD2. Trimming at V came to 3 bases and at J to 2 bases, leaving 9 bases not matched to a gene. Germline V lookup: CDR1 MGHRA, CDR2 YSYEKL. This CDR3 is built from 18 residues. CDR3 DNA: TGCGCCAGCAGCCACCTCCCGGGACTAGCGGCCACCTACAATGAGCAGTTCTTC. Its protein product is CASSHLPGLAATYNEQFF.

The V call is TRBV5-1, the J call TRBJ2-2, with 15 bases fitting TRBD2. The CDR3 runs 18 residues. The trim removed 5 bases at V and 5 bases at J, leaving 10 bases unmatched. CDR1 is SGHRS and CDR2 is YFSETQ in the germline V gene. CDR3 loop: CASRHGLAGGLMTGELFF. CDR3 in DNA: TGCGCCAGCAGACACGGACTAGCGGGAGGGCTGATGACCGGGGAGCTGTTTTTT.

This clone appeared a single time. This sequence joins TRBV11-2 and TRBJ1-4; 8 nucleotides match TRBD1. The CDR3 extends over 16 amino acids. After removal of 4 bases from V and 4 bases from J, the junction contained 8 bases not matched to a gene. Germline lookup yields CDR1 SGHAT and CDR2 FQNNGV. This chain's CDR3 is CASSSFRGQLNEKLFF. In DNA, the CDR3 is TGTGCCAGCAGCTCCTTCAGGGGGCAACTTAATGAAAAACTGTTTTTT.

The chain is built from TRBV10-3 and TRBJ1-2; 8 nucleotides agree with TRBD1. This CDR3 has 14 amino acids. Germline assignment: CDR1 ENHRY and CDR2 SYGVKD. J was trimmed by 8 bases and V by 3 bases; bases with no gene match: 8. The chain's CDR3 is CAISDTGRGHGYTF. In DNA form, the CDR3 reads TGTGCCATCAGTGATACTGGCAGGGGGCACGGCTACACCTTC.

This chain joins TRBV2 and TRBJ1-3; possible D gene TRBD1, 5 bases. V lost 3 bases and J 7 bases, leaving 16 bases between the germline ends. Germline assignment: CDR1 SNHLY and CDR2 FYNNEI. The CDR3 consists of 15 residues. The CDR3 region has the DNA TGTGCCAGCAGTGAGGTTGTGGGGGGTGGTAACACCATATATTTT. This encodes CASSEVVGGGNTIYF.

The J gene is TRBJ2-7, the V gene TRBV6-4; D is possibly TRBD2 (5 bases). Germline CDR1 and CDR2: MRHNA and SNTAGT. V lost 9 bases, J lost 2 bases, and 11 bases lay in between. The CDR3 sequence is 12 residues long. CDR3 sequence (DNA): TGTGCCAGTACTAGAACGCCCTACGAGCAGTACTTC. It specifies CASTRTPYEQYF.

The gene calls are TRBV7-3 and TRBJ1-1, with unresolved D. Germline V gene sequence: CDR1 SGHTA, CDR2 FQGTGA. Trimming left V 0 bases short and J 1 base short, with 3 bases between. The CDR3 is 13 residues long. The CDR3 spells CASSLTRNTEAFF. For the CDR3, the DNA is TGTGCCAGCAGCTTAACGAGGAACACTGAAGCTTTCTTT.

V usage is TRBV9 and J usage is TRBJ2-6; no definite D call. The CDR3 sequence is 15 residues long. Trimming shortened V by 4 bases and J by 2 bases, and 10 bases separated the two germline ends. CDR1 SGDLS and CDR2 YYNGEE come from the germline V gene. The CDR3 loop is CASSPHFTGANVLTF. The CDR3 DNA is TGTGCCAGCAGCCCCCACTTTACTGGGGCCAACGTCCTGACTTTC.

J is TRBJ2-2 and V is TRBV4-1; the match to TRBD2 covers 12 bases. Germline V gene sequence: CDR1 MGHRA, CDR2 YSYEKL. V gave up 5 bases and J gave up 5 bases; unmatched junction bases: 0. The CDR3 sequence is 14 residues long. This chain's CDR3 is CASSGLAGTGELFF. The CDR3 DNA reads TGCGCCAGCAGCGGACTAGCGGGAACCGGGGAGCTGTTTTTT.

V is TRBV18 and J is TRBJ1-2, with a weak D call TRBD1 (5 bases). Germline CDR1 KGHSH, CDR2 LQKENI. V lost 3 bases and J 7 bases, leaving 18 bases between the germline ends. This CDR3 has 15 amino acids. The CDR3 here is CASSPDSTIYGGYTF. CDR3 nucleotides: TGTGCCAGCTCACCCGACAGTACCATCTACGGTGGCTACACCTTC.

This clone was seen only once. V gene TRBV5-4 combines with J gene TRBJ2-7, with 10 bases lining up with TRBD1. V gave up 0 bases and J gave up 2 bases; unmatched junction bases: 5. The CDR3 sequence is 16 residues long. Germline CDR1 SGHNT, CDR2 YYREEE (reference sequence). The chain's CDR3 is CASSLVVGTGAYEQYF. CDR3 DNA sequence: TGTGCCAGCAGCTTGGTAGTGGGGACAGGGGCCTACGAGCAGTACTTC.

This chain connects TRBV9 to TRBJ2-7, with D tentatively TRBD2 (5 bases). CDR1 is SGDLS and CDR2 is YYNGEE in the germline V gene. There are 17 residues in the CDR3. Trimming left V 0 bases short and J 6 bases short, with 22 bases between. CDR3 in amino acids: CASSVATGRQVLSEQYF. The CDR3 DNA is TGTGCCAGCAGCGTAGCTACGGGAAGGCAGGTCCTGAGCGAGCAGTACTTC.

This clone appeared a single time. The rearrangement joins TRBV19 to TRBJ1-5; 7 nucleotides line up with TRBD1. Germline loops: CDR1 LNHDA, CDR2 SQIVND (reference sequence). This CDR3 contains 15 residues. The V gene end was trimmed by 6 bases and the J gene end by 0 bases; junction bases not matched to a gene: 5. The chain's CDR3 is CASRFGQDSNQPQHF. The CDR3 DNA is TGTGCCAGTAGATTCGGACAGGATAGCAATCAGCCCCAGCATTTT.

The chain employs TRBV20-1 and TRBJ2-7; possible D gene TRBD2, 6 bases. The V and J ends lost 6 bases and 2 bases respectively, with 20 bases between them. This CDR3 region has 15 residues. From germline, CDR1 is DFQATT and CDR2 SNEGSKA (reference sequence). The CDR3 reads CSASGGTTRAYEQYF. The CDR3 nucleotides read TGCAGTGCGAGTGGCGGGACGACCCGCGCCTACGAGCAGTACTTC.

V usage is TRBV4-1 and J usage is TRBJ1-4; no clear D gene. V lost 2 bases to trimming and J lost 8 bases, with 9 bases between them. Germline CDR1 reads MGHRA; CDR2 reads YSYEKL. The CDR3 length is 13 residues. CDR3 residues: CASSQQQVEKLFF. The CDR3 nucleotides read TGCGCCAGCAGCCAACAGCAGGTCGAAAAACTGTTTTTT.

V usage is TRBV28 and J usage is TRBJ2-5; D may be TRBD2 (5 bases). The CDR3 is 16 residues long. Between the trimmed V and J ends, which lost 5 bases and 5 bases, there was a span of 21 bases. The V gene's germline CDR1 is MDHEN and CDR2 SYDVKM. The CDR3 spells CASSPSSARSGETQYF. DNA for the CDR3: TGTGCCAGCAGTCCCTCGTCAGCCCGCTCGGGGGAGACCCAGTACTTC. The full variable domain, completed using reference TRBV28 and TRBJ2-5, is DVKVTQSSRYLVKRTGEKVFLECVQDMDHENMFWYRQDPGLGLRLIYFSYDVKMKEKGDIPEGYSVSREKKERFSLILESASTNQTSMYLCASSPSSARSGETQYFGPGTRLLVL.